This T cell receptor (beta chain) was profiled in a study of graft-versus-host responses after intestinal transplantation. General study points: Researchers found GvH clones in recipient marrow, and some showed up first in ileum or blood. Association was observed between peak circulating GvH clone levels and early post-transplant HvG declines.

Using immunoSEQ multiplex PCR, the repertoire was profiled, and TCRdb retains in-frame clones only, with some absent. The sample carries roughly 93,000 clones, about nine tenths recorded once. In this sample, this clone turned up a few times. What it binds is not known. Germline values: CDR1 GTSNPN, CDR2 SVGIG (reference sequence). V was pared by 8 bases and J by 4 bases, with 10 bases of the junction left unmatched. CDR3 size: 14 residues. This chain connects TRBV30 to TRBJ2-3; TRBD1 aligns across 9 bases. The receptor was isolated from a human donor who was the organ donor for an intestinal transplant. The sequences come from unstimulated CD8+ T cells sorted from spleen or lymph node cells, collected before transplant. The CDR3 bases are TGTGCCGCCGGGACAGGGATTGGGCCAGATACGCAGTATTTT. It codes for CAAGTGIGPDTQYF. Supplemented by reference TRBV30 and TRBJ2-3, the full variable domain reads SQTIHQWPATLVQPVGSPLSLECTVEGTSNPNLYWYRQAAGRGLQLLFYSVGIGQISSEVPQNLSASRPQDRQFILSSKKLLLSDSGFYLCAAGTGIGPDTQYFGPGTRLTVL.